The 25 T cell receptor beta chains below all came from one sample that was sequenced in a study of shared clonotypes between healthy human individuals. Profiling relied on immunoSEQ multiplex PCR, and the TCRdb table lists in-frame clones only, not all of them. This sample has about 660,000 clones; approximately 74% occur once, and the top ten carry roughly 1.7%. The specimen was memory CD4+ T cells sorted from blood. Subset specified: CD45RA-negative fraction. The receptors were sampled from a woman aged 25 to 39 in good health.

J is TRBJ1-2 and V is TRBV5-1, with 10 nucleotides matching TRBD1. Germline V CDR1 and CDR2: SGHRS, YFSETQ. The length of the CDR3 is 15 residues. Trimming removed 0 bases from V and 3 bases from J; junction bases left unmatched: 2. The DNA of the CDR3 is TGCGCCAGCAGCTTGGGTGGACAGGGGGACTATGGCTACACCTTC. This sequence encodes CASSLGGQGDYGYTF.

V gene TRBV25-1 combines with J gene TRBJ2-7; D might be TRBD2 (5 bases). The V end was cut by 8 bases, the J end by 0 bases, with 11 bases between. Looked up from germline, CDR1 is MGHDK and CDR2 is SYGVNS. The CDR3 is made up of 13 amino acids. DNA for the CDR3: TGTGCCAGCGAGAGGACTGGCTCCTACGAGCAGTACTTC. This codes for CASERTGSYEQYF.

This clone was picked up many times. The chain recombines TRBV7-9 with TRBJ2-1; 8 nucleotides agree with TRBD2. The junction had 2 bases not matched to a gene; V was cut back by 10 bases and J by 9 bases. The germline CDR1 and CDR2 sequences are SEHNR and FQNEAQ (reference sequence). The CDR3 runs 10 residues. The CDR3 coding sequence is TGTGCCACCGCGGGGGGTGAGCAGTTCTTC. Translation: CATAGGEQFF.

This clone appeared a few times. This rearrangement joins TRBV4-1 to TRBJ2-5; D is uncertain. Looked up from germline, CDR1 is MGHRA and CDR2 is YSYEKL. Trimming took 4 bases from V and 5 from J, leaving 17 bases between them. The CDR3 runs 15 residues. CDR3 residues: CASSPTLSGFETQYF. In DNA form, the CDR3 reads TGCGCCAGCAGCCCGACGTTATCCGGGTTCGAGACCCAGTACTTC.

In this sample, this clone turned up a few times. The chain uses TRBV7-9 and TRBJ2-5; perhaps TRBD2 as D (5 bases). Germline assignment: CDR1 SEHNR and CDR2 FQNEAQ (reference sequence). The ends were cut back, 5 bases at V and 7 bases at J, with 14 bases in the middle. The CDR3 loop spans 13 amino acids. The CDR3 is CASSIDREGTQYF. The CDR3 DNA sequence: TGTGCCAGCAGCATAGACCGAGAGGGGACCCAGTACTTC. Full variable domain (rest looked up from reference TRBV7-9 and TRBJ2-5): DTGVSQNPRHKITKRGQNVTFRCDPISEHNRLYWYRQTLGQGPEFLTYFQNEAQLEKSRLLSDRFSAERPKGSFSTLEIQRTEQGDSAMYLCASSIDREGTQYFGPGTRLLVL.

The CDR3 DNA reads TGTGCCAGCAGTGAAGTTACAGGGGAGAAAGAGACCCAGTACTTC. Encoded protein: CASSEVTGEKETQYF. V and J are TRBV25-1 and TRBJ2-5, with TRBD1 identical over 7 bases. V trimming: 2 bases; J trimming: 3 bases; junction bases outside the gene matches: 6. The V gene's germline CDR1 is MGHDK and CDR2 SYGVNS. CDR3 length: 15 amino acids.

The CDR3 DNA reads TGTGCCAGCATCGGATGGACAGGGGAGGATGGCTACACCTTC. Its protein is CASIGWTGEDGYTF. The chain recombines TRBV6-1 with TRBJ1-2; 9 nucleotides align to TRBD1. CDR1 is MNHNS and CDR2 is SASEGT in the germline V gene. After removal of 7 bases from V and 6 bases from J, the junction contained 9 bases not matched to a gene. The CDR3 sequence is 14 residues long.

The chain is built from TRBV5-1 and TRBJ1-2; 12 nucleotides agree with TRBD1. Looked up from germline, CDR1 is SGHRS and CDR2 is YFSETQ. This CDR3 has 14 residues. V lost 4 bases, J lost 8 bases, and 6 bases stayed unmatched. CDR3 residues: CASSPGTGGLGYTF. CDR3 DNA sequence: TGCGCCAGCAGCCCCGGGACAGGGGGCCTCGGCTACACCTTC.

CDR3: CAIRGLAHNEQFF. DNA of the CDR3: TGTGCCATCAGAGGACTAGCGCACAATGAGCAGTTCTTC. V usage is TRBV10-3 and J usage is TRBJ2-1, with 9 nucleotides matching TRBD2. The CDR3 is made up of 13 amino acids. V gave up 6 bases and J gave up 5 bases; unmatched junction bases: 2. Germline loops: CDR1 ENHRY, CDR2 SYGVKD.

CDR3 nucleotides: TGTGCCAGCAGTTTGGCCGGGACAGGTAGTGAAAAACTGTTTTTT. Translation gives CASSLAGTGSEKLFF. This chain uses TRBV28 with TRBJ1-4, with 8 bases aligning to TRBD1. The V and J ends lost 3 bases and 7 bases, in that order; junction bases with no gene match: 7. This CDR3 region has 15 residues. Germline values: CDR1 MDHEN, CDR2 SYDVKM.

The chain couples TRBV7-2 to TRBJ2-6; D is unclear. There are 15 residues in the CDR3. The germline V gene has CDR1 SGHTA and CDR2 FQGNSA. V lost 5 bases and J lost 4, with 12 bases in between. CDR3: CASSIPFSGANVLTF. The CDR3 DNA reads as TGTGCCAGCAGCATCCCCTTTTCCGGGGCCAACGTCCTGACTTTC.

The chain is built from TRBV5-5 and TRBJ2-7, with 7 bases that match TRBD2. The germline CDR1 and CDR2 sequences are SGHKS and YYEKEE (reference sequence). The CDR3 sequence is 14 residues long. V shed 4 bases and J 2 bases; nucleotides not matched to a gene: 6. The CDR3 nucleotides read TGTGCCAGCAGCCTGGGACTAACAACCTACGAGCAGTACTTC. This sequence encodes CASSLGLTTYEQYF.

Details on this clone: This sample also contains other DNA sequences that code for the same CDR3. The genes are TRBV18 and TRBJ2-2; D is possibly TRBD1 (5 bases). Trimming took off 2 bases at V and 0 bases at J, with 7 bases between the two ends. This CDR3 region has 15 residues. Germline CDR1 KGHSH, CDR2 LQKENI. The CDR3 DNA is TGTGCCAGCTCACCAGACAGAACGAACACCGGGGAGCTGTTTTTT. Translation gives CASSPDRTNTGELFF.

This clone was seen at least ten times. The CDR3 DNA sequence: TGTGCCAGCAGTCCCCCCCTCGGGACTACCGGCTACAATGAGCAGTTCTTC. Encoded protein: CASSPPLGTTGYNEQFF. The gene calls are TRBV27 and TRBJ2-1; the match to TRBD2 covers 7 bases. There are 17 residues in the CDR3. Germline CDR1 MNHEY, CDR2 SMNVEV (reference sequence). Germline trimming cut 5 bases from V and 3 bases from J; bases unmatched to any gene: 13.

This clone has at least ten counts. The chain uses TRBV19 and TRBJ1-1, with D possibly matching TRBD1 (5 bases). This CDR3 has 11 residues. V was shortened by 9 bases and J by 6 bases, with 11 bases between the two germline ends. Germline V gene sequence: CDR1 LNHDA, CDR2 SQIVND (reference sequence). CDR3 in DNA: TGTGCCAGCGCGAGGGGTCCTGAAGCTTTCTTT. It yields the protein CASARGPEAFF.

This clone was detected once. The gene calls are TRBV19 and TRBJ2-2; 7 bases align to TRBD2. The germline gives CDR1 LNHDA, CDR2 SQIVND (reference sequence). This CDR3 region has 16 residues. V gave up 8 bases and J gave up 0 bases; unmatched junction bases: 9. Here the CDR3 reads CASGQGGTTNTGELFF. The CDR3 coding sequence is TGTGCCAGTGGTCAGGGTGGGACTACGAACACCGGGGAGCTGTTTTTT. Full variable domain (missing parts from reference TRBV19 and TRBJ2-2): DGGITQSPKYLFRKEGQNVTLSCEQNLNHDAMYWYRQDPGQGLRLIYYSQIVNDFQKGDIAEGYSVSREKKESFPLTVTSAQKNPTAFYLCASGQGGTTNTGELFFGEGSRLTVL.

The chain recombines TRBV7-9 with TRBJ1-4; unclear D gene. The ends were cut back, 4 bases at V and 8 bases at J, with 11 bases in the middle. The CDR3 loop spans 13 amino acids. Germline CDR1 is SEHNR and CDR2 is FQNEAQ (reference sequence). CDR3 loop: CASSYANWEKLFF. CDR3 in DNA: TGTGCCAGCAGCTACGCAAATTGGGAAAAACTGTTTTTT.

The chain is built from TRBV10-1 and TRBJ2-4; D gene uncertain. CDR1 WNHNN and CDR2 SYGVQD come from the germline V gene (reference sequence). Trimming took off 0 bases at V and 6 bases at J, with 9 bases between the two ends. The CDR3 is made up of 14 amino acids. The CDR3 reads CASSESAPGNIQYF. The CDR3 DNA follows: TGCGCCAGCAGTGAGTCTGCCCCGGGAAACATTCAGTACTTC.

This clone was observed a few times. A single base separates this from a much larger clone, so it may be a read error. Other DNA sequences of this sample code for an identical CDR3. CDR3 amino acids: CASSAQGDTEAFF. DNA of the CDR3: TGTGCCAGCAGCGCACAGGGGGACACTGAAGCTTTCTTT. The chain is built from TRBV7-3 and TRBJ1-1; TRBD1 aligns across 8 bases. CDR1 is SGHTA, CDR2 FQGTGA, per germline. With 5 bases clipped from V and 3 bases from J, the junction kept 2 bases outside the gene matches. The CDR3 sequence is 13 residues long.

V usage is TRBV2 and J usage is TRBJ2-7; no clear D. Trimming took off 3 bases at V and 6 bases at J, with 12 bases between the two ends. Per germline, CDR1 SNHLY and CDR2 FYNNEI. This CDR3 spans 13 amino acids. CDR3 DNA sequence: TGTGCCAGCAGTGACAGACCTTCGGGCGAGCAGTACTTC. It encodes CASSDRPSGEQYF.

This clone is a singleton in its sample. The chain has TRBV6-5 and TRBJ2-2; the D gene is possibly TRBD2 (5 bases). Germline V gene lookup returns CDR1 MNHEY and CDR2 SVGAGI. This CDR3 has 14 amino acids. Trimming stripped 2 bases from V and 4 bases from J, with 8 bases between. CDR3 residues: CASSYLAGTGELFF. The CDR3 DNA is TGTGCCAGCAGTTACCTGGCGGGCACCGGGGAGCTGTTTTTT.

CDR3 nucleotide sequence: TGTGCCTGGAGGGCAGGGTTGACTAATGAAAAACTGTTTTTT. The encoded protein is CAWRAGLTNEKLFF. The rearrangement links TRBV30 to TRBJ1-4; D perhaps matches TRBD1 (5 bases). Germline CDR1 reads GTSNPN; CDR2 reads SVGIG (reference sequence). The germline V and J ends were trimmed by 3 bases and 2 bases, with 10 bases remaining between them. CDR3 length: 14 amino acids.

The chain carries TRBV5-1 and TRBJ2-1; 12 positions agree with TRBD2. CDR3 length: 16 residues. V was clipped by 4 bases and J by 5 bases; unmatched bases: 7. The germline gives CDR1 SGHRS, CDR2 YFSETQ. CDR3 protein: CASSELTSGSNNEQFF. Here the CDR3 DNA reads TGCGCCAGCAGCGAGTTGACTAGCGGGAGTAACAATGAGCAGTTCTTC.

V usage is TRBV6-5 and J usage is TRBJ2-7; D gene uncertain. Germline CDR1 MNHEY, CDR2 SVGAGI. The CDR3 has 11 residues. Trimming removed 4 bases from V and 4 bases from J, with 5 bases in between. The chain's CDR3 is CASSSIYEQYF. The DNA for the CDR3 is TGTGCCAGCAGTTCCATTTACGAGCAGTACTTC.

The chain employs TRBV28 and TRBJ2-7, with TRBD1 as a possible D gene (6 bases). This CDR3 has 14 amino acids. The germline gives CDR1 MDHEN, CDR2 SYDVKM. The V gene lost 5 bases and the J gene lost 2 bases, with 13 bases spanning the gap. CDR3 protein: CASSGQTPPYEQYF. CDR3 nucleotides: TGTGCCAGCAGTGGACAGACACCTCCCTACGAGCAGTACTTC.